The 23 T cell receptor beta chains given below trace back to one sample, sequenced in a study of naive and memory T cell subsets. Both TRBC1 and TRBC2 were covered by a beta constant-region primer of two equimolar oligonucleotides. Ligated cDNA was amplified by four rounds of PCR with nested alpha and beta constant-region primers and SP2. In TCRdb, the UMI-ligation and nested PCR reads were re-called with MiXCR into one record per CDR3 protein. Of 80,000 or so distinct CDR3 sequences listed, roughly 9.3% are singletons. Sequencing used naive CD8+ T cells from blood. These receptors were taken from a human donor in good health.

This clonotype was observed at least ten times. This chain connects TRBV18 to TRBJ2-3, with D maybe TRBD2 (6 bases). The CDR3 loop spans 15 amino acids. V shed 5 bases and J shed 1 base, with 13 bases lying between them. The V gene's germline CDR1 is KGHSH and CDR2 LQKENI. In DNA, the CDR3 is TGTGCCAGCTCAACTGGGACTTCCCGCACAGATACGCAGTATTTT. Protein sequence: CASSTGTSRTDTQYF.

The chain combines TRBV29-1 with TRBJ2-7, with 10 nucleotides matching TRBD1. The CDR3 is made up of 14 amino acids. Germline CDR1 and CDR2: SQVTM and ANQGSEA. J gave up 10 bases and V 0 bases, and 9 bases lay outside the gene matches. CDR3 bases: TGCAGCGTTGAAGAGGGGGGACAGGGGAGGGGACAGTACTTC. It encodes CSVEEGGQGRGQYF.

This clonotype was recorded many times. The V gene is TRBV29-1, the J gene TRBJ2-3; unclear D gene. CDR3 size: 13 residues. Germline lookup yields CDR1 SQVTM and CDR2 ANQGSEA. The germline V and J ends were trimmed by 3 bases and 3 bases, with 10 bases remaining between them. The CDR3 sequence: CSVEARRTDTQYF. As DNA, the CDR3 is TGCAGCGTTGAGGCAAGGAGAACAGATACGCAGTATTTT.

This clonotype showed up just a few times. This sequence joins TRBV29-1 and TRBJ2-7; TRBD1 aligns across 9 bases. V shed 2 bases and J 6 bases; nucleotides not matched to a gene: 14. From germline, CDR1 is SQVTM and CDR2 ANQGSEA. This CDR3 has 16 amino acids. DNA of the CDR3: TGCAGCGTTGAATTTACCGGGACAGGGTATCGGACCGAGCAGTACTTC. It specifies CSVEFTGTGYRTEQYF.

This chain connects TRBV7-9 to TRBJ2-7; a possible D gene is TRBD1 (6 bases). This CDR3 contains 12 residues. The germline V gene encodes CDR1 SEHNR and CDR2 FQNEAQ (reference sequence). With 6 bases removed from V and 4 bases from J, the gap between germline ends came to 10 bases. The CDR3 spells CASSSQGYEQYF. The CDR3, as DNA: TGTGCCAGCAGTTCACAGGGATACGAGCAGTACTTC.

The chain recombines TRBV30 with TRBJ2-3; TRBD2 agrees at 7 bases. The CDR3 is made up of 13 amino acids. Germline V gene sequence: CDR1 GTSNPN, CDR2 SVGIG (reference sequence). After removal of 4 bases from V and 0 bases from J, the junction contained 1 base not matched to a gene. As DNA, the CDR3 is TGTGCCTGGACGGGGGGAAGCACAGATACGCAGTATTTT. Its protein is CAWTGGSTDTQYF. Filled out from reference TRBV30 and TRBJ2-3, the complete variable domain reads SQTIHQWPATLVQPVGSPLSLECTVEGTSNPNLYWYRQAAGRGLQLLFYSVGIGQISSEVPQNLSASRPQDRQFILSSKKLLLSDSGFYLCAWTGGSTDTQYFGPGTRLTVL.

This clonotype was counted a few times. The V gene is TRBV2, the J gene TRBJ1-2, with D maybe TRBD1 (5 bases). Trimming left V 2 bases short and J 4 bases short, with 11 bases between. The CDR3 is 14 amino acids. Germline V gives CDR1 SNHLY, CDR2 FYNNEI. The DNA of the CDR3 is TGTGCCAGCAGTGAATCAGGGTACACCTATGGCTACACCTTC. This sequence encodes CASSESGYTYGYTF.

This clonotype was seen a few times. The CDR3 sequence: CASSLSLMNTEAFF. In DNA, the CDR3 is TGTGCCAGCAGCTTGTCCCTAATGAACACTGAAGCTTTCTTT. This sequence joins TRBV5-6 and TRBJ1-1, with unresolved D. Trimming removed 1 base at V and 0 bases at J, with 7 bases between. The CDR3 runs to 14 residues. The germline gives CDR1 SGHDT, CDR2 YYEEEE.

This clonotype was counted at least ten times. The chain carries TRBV7-9 and TRBJ2-7; TRBD1 is a possible D gene (6 bases). V was cut by 2 bases and J by 6 bases, with 17 bases left in between. Per germline, CDR1 SEHNR and CDR2 FQNEAQ (reference sequence). CDR3 length: 15 amino acids. The CDR3 region is CASSLRPGQPSEQYF. For the CDR3, the DNA is TGTGCCAGCAGCTTAAGGCCGGGACAACCCTCCGAGCAGTACTTC. The full variable domain, its missing parts supplied by reference TRBV7-9 and TRBJ2-7, is DTGVSQNPRHKITKRGQNVTFRCDPISEHNRLYWYRQTLGQGPEFLTYFQNEAQLEKSRLLSDRFSAERPKGSFSTLEIQRTEQGDSAMYLCASSLRPGQPSEQYFGPGTRLTVT.

The chain couples TRBV15 to TRBJ2-7; TRBD2 might be the D (5 bases). The CDR3 runs to 16 residues. CDR1 is LNHNV and CDR2 is YYDKDF in the germline V gene (reference sequence). With 1 base removed from V and 1 base from J, the gap between germline ends came to 14 bases. CDR3 bases: TGTGCCACCAGCAGAGGCACAGCGGCCCCTTCCTACGAGCAGTACTTC. Amino acid sequence: CATSRGTAAPSYEQYF.

The V call is TRBV27, the J call TRBJ2-1; TRBD1 aligns across 9 bases. CDR1 is MNHEY, CDR2 SMNVEV, per germline (reference sequence). V shed 3 bases and J 4 bases; nucleotides not matched to a gene: 1. The CDR3 has 14 amino acids. The CDR3 sequence is CASSLDRGYNEQFF. The CDR3 coding sequence is TGTGCCAGCAGTTTGGACAGGGGATACAATGAGCAGTTCTTC.

This clonotype was counted at least ten times. The chain has TRBV18 and TRBJ1-4, with a possible D match to TRBD1 (5 bases). V was pared by 6 bases and J by 10 bases, with 9 bases between. Germline loops: CDR1 KGHSH, CDR2 LQKENI. The CDR3 is 11 residues long. CDR3 in amino acids: CASSTTVKLFF. The CDR3 bases are TGTGCCAGCTCCACGACAGTAAAACTGTTTTTT.

This clonotype has more than one count but fewer than ten. The CDR3 coding sequence is TGTGCCACCCTAGTGGCAGATACGCAGTATTTT. Protein sequence: CATLVADTQYF. J is TRBJ2-3 and V is TRBV10-3, with D hard to call. CDR3 size: 11 residues. The germline V gene has CDR1 ENHRY and CDR2 SYGVKD. Trimming stripped 10 bases from V and 4 bases from J, with 9 bases between.

This clonotype has at least ten counts. This chain connects TRBV10-1 to TRBJ2-2; 8 bases are a match to TRBD1. Germline V CDR1 and CDR2: WNHNN, SYGVQD (reference sequence). The CDR3 runs to 13 residues. V gave up 6 bases and J gave up 7 bases; unmatched junction bases: 4. The CDR3 nucleotides are TGCGCCAGCAGACAGGGGGATGTCGGGGAGCTGTTTTTT. Encoded protein: CASRQGDVGELFF.

This clonotype was seen many times. The rearrangement links TRBV7-9 to TRBJ2-3, with TRBD2 matching over 11 bases. From germline, CDR1 is SEHNR and CDR2 FQNEAQ (reference sequence). Unmatched junction bases numbered 16, after V lost 6 bases and J lost 5 bases. The CDR3 runs 18 residues. CDR3 sequence (DNA): TGTGCCAGCAGTTCCATTCCTACTAGCGGGAGAATGGGAGATACGCAGTATTTT. As protein: CASSSIPTSGRMGDTQYF.

This clonotype was counted at least ten times. The chain recombines TRBV4-3 with TRBJ2-2; no clear D gene. The CDR3 is 12 amino acids. The V and J ends lost 8 bases and 5 bases respectively, with 9 bases between them. Germline V gives CDR1 LGHNA, CDR2 YSLEER. DNA of the CDR3: TGCGCCAGCTGGGCATCGACCGGGGAGCTGTTTTTT. Protein: CASWASTGELFF.

The J gene is TRBJ2-1, the V gene TRBV28; no definite D call. The CDR3 runs 12 residues. Trimming took 8 bases from V and 4 from J, leaving 9 bases between them. CDR1 is MDHEN, CDR2 SYDVKM, per germline. The DNA of the CDR3 is TGTGCCAGCTTATCCGGTTACAATGAGCAGTTCTTC. Its translation: CASLSGYNEQFF.

The chain recombines TRBV27 with TRBJ2-2, with D possibly TRBD2 on 5 matching bases. V dropped 5 bases and J dropped 10 bases, with 8 bases sitting between them. This CDR3 comprises 11 residues. CDR1 MNHEY and CDR2 SMNVEV come from the germline V gene (reference sequence). The CDR3 spells CASSEGLELFF. DNA for the CDR3: TGTGCCAGCAGTGAGGGCTTGGAGCTGTTTTTT.

This clonotype was detected a few times. This rearrangement joins TRBV6-1 to TRBJ1-4, with a possible D match to TRBD1 (5 bases). Germline values: CDR1 MNHNS, CDR2 SASEGT. The CDR3 loop spans 13 amino acids. Trimming removed 6 bases from V and 8 bases from J, with 13 bases in between. The CDR3 loop is CASRVRGVEKLFF. CDR3 nucleotides: TGTGCCAGCAGGGTTAGGGGAGTGGAAAAACTGTTTTTT.

In its sample, this clonotype was seen many times. The chain employs TRBV6-5 and TRBJ1-2, with 9 bases fitting TRBD1. The V gene end was trimmed by 5 bases and the J gene end by 4 bases; junction bases not matched to a gene: 8. CDR1 MNHEY and CDR2 SVGAGI come from the germline V gene. The CDR3 is 15 residues long. DNA of the CDR3: TGTGCCAGCAGTGATCCCGGGACAGGGATCTATGGCTACACCTTC. Translating it yields CASSDPGTGIYGYTF.

This clonotype was observed many times. The chain couples TRBV5-6 to TRBJ2-1; D remains ambiguous. CDR3 size: 16 residues. CDR1 is SGHDT, CDR2 YYEEEE, per germline. V lost 0 bases and J 4 bases, leaving 14 bases between the germline ends. This CDR3 reads CASSLGGSNPYNEQFF. For the CDR3, the DNA is TGTGCCAGCAGCTTGGGTGGCAGCAACCCATACAATGAGCAGTTCTTC.

The V call is TRBV20-1, the J call TRBJ1-2, with a weak D call TRBD1 (5 bases). This CDR3 contains 14 residues. The V end lost 0 bases, the J end lost 8 bases, and 16 bases lay between the germline ends. Germline loops: CDR1 DFQATT, CDR2 SNEGSKA (reference sequence). The CDR3, as DNA: TGCAGTGCTAGAGATCTGCCAGGGATGGGAGGCTACACCTTC. Amino acid sequence: CSARDLPGMGGYTF.

This clonotype showed up many times. The rearrangement links TRBV7-9 to TRBJ2-2; the match to TRBD2 covers 10 bases. Unmatched junction bases numbered 6, after V lost 5 bases and J lost 3 bases. Germline V lookup: CDR1 SEHNR, CDR2 FQNEAQ (reference sequence). The CDR3 extends over 16 amino acids. CDR3 nucleotides: TGTGCCAGCAGCCCTTCTAGCGGGAGAGACACCGGGGAGCTGTTTTTT. The encoded protein is CASSPSSGRDTGELFF.